Below, 8 T cell receptor beta chains from the same sample are listed, as sequenced in a study of PD-1 blockade in classical Hodgkin lymphoma. Using immunoSEQ multiplex PCR, the repertoire was profiled, and TCRdb retains in-frame clones only, with some absent. The sample holds roughly 60,000 clones, roughly nine tenths seen once. Time point here: cycle 4 day 1 (C4D1), after five to seven weeks of nivolumab. After autologous stem cell transplantation all patients relapsed, and prior brentuximab vedotin exposure differed between cohorts. Sequenced material: peripheral blood mononuclear cells (PBMCs), taken before the fourth cycle of nivolumab. These receptors all stem from a human donor with classical Hodgkin lymphoma.

The chain combines TRBV5-1 with TRBJ1-1, with unresolved D. The CDR3 extends over 14 amino acids. V gave up 6 bases and J gave up 0 bases, with 12 bases separating them. CDR1 is SGHRS, CDR2 YFSETQ, per germline. The CDR3 bases are TGCGCCAGCATGGCCCCCGGTCTGAACACTGAAGCTTTCTTT. Its translation is CASMAPGLNTEAFF.

This clone was observed once. The chain recombines TRBV19 with TRBJ2-1; TRBD1 matches at 8 bases. CDR3 size: 13 residues. Trimming at V came to 4 bases and at J to 8 bases, leaving 4 bases not matched to a gene. The germline V gene encodes CDR1 LNHDA and CDR2 SQIVND (reference sequence). CDR3 sequence: CASSNRGQDEQFF. CDR3 DNA: TGTGCCAGTAGTAACCGGGGACAGGATGAGCAGTTCTTC.

This chain uses TRBV5-4 with TRBJ1-2; 9 bases agree with TRBD1. With V trimmed by 4 bases and J by 7 bases, 8 bases remained unmatched. CDR1 SGHNT and CDR2 YYREEE come from the germline V gene (reference sequence). The CDR3 has 14 amino acids. Here the CDR3 DNA reads TGTGCCAGCAGCGCCCCGGGACAGGGAGCTGGCTACACCTTC. Translating gives CASSAPGQGAGYTF.

The chain couples TRBV4-1 to TRBJ1-1, with D possibly TRBD1 on 5 matching bases. Germline-derived CDR1 and CDR2 are MGHRA and YSYEKL. V was clipped by 0 bases and J by 4 bases, with 12 bases between them. The CDR3 loop spans 15 amino acids. CDR3 DNA: TGCGCCAGCAGCCAAGATACAGCGAGGGGCACTGAAGCTTTCTTT. It encodes CASSQDTARGTEAFF.

This chain uses TRBV4-1 with TRBJ1-2; D is ambiguous. This CDR3 is built from 15 residues. The germline V gene encodes CDR1 MGHRA and CDR2 YSYEKL. The germline V and J ends were trimmed by 1 base and 5 bases, with 14 bases remaining between them. As DNA, the CDR3 is TGCGCCAGCAGCCAAGGGCTTGCCACCTTATATGGCTACACCTTC. Amino acid sequence: CASSQGLATLYGYTF.

This clone was seen once. The rearrangement links TRBV19 to TRBJ1-1; D unresolved. Trimming shortened V by 2 bases and J by 1 base, and 14 bases separated the two germline ends. The CDR3 is 16 amino acids. The V gene's germline CDR1 is LNHDA and CDR2 SQIVND (reference sequence). CDR3 coding DNA: TGTGCCAGTAGTATAAGTGGGAGAAGATCGAACACTGAAGCTTTCTTT. It yields the protein CASSISGRRSNTEAFF.

The chain joins TRBV2 to TRBJ1-5, with D hard to call. This CDR3 region has 13 residues. The germline V and J ends were trimmed by 6 bases and 1 base, with 7 bases remaining between them. Germline CDR1 and CDR2: SNHLY and FYNNEI. CDR3 loop: CASSRESNQPQHF. CDR3 nucleotide sequence: TGTGCCAGCAGCCGAGAGAGCAATCAGCCCCAGCATTTT.

This chain joins TRBV2 and TRBJ2-7, with TRBD1 matching over 11 bases. Germline CDR1 reads SNHLY; CDR2 reads FYNNEI. V lost 9 bases and J lost 5; bases outside the gene matches: 6. This CDR3 spans 13 amino acids. CDR3 loop: CARGQGVGNEQYF. CDR3 coding DNA: TGTGCCAGGGGACAGGGGGTCGGCAACGAGCAGTACTTC.